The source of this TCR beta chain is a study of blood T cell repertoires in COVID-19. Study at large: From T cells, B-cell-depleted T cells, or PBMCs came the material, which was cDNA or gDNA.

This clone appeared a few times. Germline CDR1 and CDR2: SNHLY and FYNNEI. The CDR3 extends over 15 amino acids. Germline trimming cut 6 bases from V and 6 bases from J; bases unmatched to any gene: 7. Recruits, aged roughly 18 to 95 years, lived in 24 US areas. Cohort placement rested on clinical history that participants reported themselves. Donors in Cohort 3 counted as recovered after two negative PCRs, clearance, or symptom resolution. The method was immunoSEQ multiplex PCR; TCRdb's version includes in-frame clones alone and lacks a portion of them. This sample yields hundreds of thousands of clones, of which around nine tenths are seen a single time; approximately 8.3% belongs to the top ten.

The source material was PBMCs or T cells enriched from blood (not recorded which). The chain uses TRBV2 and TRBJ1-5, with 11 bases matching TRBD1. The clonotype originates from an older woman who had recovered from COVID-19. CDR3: CASSRTGGFVQPQHF. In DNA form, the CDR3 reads TGTGCCAGCAGCCGGACAGGGGGCTTTGTTCAGCCCCAGCATTTT.